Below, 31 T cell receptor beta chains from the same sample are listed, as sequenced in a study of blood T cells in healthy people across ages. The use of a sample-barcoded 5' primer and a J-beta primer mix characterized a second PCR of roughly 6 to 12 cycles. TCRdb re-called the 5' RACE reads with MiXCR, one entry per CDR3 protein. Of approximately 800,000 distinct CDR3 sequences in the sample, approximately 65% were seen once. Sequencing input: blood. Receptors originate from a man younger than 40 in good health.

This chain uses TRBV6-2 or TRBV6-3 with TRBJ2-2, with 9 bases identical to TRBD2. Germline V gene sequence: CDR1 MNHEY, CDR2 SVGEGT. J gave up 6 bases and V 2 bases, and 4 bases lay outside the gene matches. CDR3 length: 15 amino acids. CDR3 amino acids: CASSYLAGYAGELFF. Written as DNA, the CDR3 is TGTGCCAGCAGTTACCTAGCGGGGTACGCCGGGGAGCTGTTTTTT.

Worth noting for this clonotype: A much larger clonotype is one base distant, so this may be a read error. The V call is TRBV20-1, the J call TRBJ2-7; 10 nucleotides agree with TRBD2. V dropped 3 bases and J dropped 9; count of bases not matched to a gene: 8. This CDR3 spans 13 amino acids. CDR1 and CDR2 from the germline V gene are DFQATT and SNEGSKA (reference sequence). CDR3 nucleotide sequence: TGCAGTGCTAGGAGTAGCGGGGGGACCGGGCAGTACTTC. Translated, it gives CSARSSGGTGQYF.

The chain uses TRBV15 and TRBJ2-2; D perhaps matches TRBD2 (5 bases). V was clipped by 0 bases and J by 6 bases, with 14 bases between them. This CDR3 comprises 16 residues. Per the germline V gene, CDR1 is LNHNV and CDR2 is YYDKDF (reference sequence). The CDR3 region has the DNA TGTGCCACCAGCAGAGATCGGCAGACTAATCCCGGGGAGCTGTTTTTT. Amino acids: CATSRDRQTNPGELFF.

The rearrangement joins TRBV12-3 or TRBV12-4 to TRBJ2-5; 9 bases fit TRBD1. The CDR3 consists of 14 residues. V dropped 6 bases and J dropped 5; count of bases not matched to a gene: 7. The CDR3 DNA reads TGTGCCAGCAGAAAACAGGGGGCGGCTGAGACCCAGTACTTC. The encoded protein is CASRKQGAAETQYF.

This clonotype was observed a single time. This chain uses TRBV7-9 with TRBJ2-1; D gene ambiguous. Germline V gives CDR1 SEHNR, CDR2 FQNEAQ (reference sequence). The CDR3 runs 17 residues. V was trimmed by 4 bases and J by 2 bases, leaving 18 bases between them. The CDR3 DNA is TGTGCCAGCAGCTCCGGACGCCTAGGTCTACCCTACAATGAGCAGTTCTTC. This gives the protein CASSSGRLGLPYNEQFF.

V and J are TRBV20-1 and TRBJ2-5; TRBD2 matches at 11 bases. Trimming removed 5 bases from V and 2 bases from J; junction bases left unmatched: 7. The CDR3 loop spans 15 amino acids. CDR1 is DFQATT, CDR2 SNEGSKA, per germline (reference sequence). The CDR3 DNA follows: TGCAGTGCTCCTCGGACTAGCGGGCATCAAGAGACCCAGTACTTC. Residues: CSAPRTSGHQETQYF.

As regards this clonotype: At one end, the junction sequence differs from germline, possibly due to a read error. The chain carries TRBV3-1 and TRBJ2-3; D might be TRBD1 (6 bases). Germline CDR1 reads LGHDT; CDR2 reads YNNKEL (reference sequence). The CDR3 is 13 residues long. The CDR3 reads CATSQPRGSAQYF. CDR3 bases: TGTGCCACCAGCCAACCGAGGGGGTCGGCGCAGTATTTT.

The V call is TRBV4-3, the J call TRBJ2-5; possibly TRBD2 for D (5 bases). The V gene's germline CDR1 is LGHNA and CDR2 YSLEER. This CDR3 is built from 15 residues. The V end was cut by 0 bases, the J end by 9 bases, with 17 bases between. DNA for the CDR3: TGCGCCAGCAGCCAAGACCTACAGAGGAGGTTTTCCCAGTACTTC. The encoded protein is CASSQDLQRRFSQYF.

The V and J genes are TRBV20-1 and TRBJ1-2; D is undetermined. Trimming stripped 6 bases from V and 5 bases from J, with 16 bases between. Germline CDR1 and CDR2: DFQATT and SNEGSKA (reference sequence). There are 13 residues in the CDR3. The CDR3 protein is CSAFLTGQYGYTF. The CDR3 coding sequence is TGCAGTGCCTTCCTTACCGGGCAGTATGGCTACACCTTC.

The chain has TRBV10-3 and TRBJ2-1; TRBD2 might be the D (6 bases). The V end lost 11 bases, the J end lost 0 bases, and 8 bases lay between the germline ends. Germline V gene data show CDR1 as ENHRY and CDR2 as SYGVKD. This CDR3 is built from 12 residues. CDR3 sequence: CALGGSYNEQFF. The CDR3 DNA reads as TGTGCCTTGGGGGGCTCCTACAATGAGCAGTTCTTC.

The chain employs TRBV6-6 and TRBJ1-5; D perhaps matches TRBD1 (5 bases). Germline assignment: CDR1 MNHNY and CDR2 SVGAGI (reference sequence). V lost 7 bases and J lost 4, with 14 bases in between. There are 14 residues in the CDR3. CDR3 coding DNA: TGTGCCAGCAACCTCTGGGGCGGTAATCAGCCCCAGCATTTT. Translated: CASNLWGGNQPQHF.

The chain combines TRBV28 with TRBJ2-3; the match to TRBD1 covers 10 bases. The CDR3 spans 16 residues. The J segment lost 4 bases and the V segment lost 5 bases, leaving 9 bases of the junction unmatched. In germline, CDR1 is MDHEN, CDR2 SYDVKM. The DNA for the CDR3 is TGTGCCAGCAGTGGGGACAGGGGCCCAGTGGCAGATACGCAGTATTTT. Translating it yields CASSGDRGPVADTQYF.

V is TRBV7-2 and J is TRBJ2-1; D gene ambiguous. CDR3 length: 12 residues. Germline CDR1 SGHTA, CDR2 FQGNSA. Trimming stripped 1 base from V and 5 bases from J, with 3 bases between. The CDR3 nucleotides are TGTGCCAGCAGCTTAGAGCACAATGAGCAGTTCTTC. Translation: CASSLEHNEQFF.

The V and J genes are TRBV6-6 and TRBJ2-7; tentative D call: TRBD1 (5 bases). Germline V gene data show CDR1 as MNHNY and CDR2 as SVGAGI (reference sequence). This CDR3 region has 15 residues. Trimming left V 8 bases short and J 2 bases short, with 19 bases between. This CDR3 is CASGLRTPYAYEQYF. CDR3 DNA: TGTGCCAGCGGTTTAAGGACACCTTACGCCTACGAGCAGTACTTC.

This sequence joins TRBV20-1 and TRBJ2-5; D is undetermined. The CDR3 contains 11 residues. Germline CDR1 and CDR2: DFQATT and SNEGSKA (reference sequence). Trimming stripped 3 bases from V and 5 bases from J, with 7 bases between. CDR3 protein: CSASRRETQYF. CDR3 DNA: TGCAGTGCTAGTCGTAGGGAGACCCAGTACTTC.

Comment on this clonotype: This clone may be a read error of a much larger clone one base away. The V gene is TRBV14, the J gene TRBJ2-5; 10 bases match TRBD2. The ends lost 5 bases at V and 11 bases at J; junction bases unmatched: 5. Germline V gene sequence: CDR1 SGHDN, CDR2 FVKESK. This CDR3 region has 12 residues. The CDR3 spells CASSSAGGEQYF. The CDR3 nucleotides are TGTGCCAGCAGCTCAGCGGGGGGGGAGCAGTACTTC.

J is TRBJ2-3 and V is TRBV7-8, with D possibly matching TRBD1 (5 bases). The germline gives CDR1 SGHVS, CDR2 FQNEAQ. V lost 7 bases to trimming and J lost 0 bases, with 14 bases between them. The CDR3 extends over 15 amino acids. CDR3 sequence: CASTLQVSSTDTQYF. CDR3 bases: TGTGCCAGCACCCTACAGGTCTCTAGCACAGATACGCAGTATTTT.

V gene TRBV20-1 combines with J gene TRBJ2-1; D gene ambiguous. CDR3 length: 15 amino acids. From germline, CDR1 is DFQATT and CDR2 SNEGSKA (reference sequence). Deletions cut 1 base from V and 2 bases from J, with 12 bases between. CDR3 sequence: CSARGPGGTYNEQFF. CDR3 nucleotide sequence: TGCAGTGCTAGAGGTCCCGGTGGAACCTACAATGAGCAGTTCTTC.

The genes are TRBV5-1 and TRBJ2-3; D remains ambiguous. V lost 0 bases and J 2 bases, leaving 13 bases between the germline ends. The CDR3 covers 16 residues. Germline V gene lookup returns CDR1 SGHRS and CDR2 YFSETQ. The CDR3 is CASSLVGSTTTDTQYF. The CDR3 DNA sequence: TGCGCCAGCAGCTTGGTAGGCAGCACCACCACAGATACGCAGTATTTT.

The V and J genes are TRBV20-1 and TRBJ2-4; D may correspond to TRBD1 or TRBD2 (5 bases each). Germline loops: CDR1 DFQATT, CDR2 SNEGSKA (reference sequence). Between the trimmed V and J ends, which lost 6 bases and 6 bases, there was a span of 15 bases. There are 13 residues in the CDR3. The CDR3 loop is CSAGSGPGNIQYF. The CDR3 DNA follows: TGCAGTGCGGGGTCGGGGCCTGGAAACATTCAGTACTTC.

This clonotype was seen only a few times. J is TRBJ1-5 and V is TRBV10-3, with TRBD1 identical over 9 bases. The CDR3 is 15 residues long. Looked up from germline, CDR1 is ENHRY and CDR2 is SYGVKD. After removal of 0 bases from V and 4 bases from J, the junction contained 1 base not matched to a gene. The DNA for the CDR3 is TGTGCCATCAGTGAGTCAGGGACAGGGAATCAGCCCCAGCATTTT. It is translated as CAISESGTGNQPQHF.

CDR3 residues: CASRPWGGDYGYTF. Here the CDR3 DNA reads TGTGCCAGCAGACCCTGGGGGGGTGACTATGGCTACACCTTC. The chain joins TRBV28 to TRBJ1-2; D is possibly TRBD1 (5 bases). The CDR3 consists of 14 residues. Germline V gene lookup returns CDR1 MDHEN and CDR2 SYDVKM. V lost 6 bases and J lost 3, with 14 bases in between.

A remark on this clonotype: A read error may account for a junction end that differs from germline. The CDR3 reads CASSRQGMGNSPPHF. Here the CDR3 DNA reads TGTGCCAGCAGTCGACAGGGAATGGGAAATTCACCCCCCCACTTT. The genes are TRBV28 and TRBJ1-6, with TRBD1 identical over 7 bases. This CDR3 region has 15 residues. The V gene's germline CDR1 is MDHEN and CDR2 SYDVKM. Variable domain in full (rest from reference TRBV28 and TRBJ1-6): DVKVTQSSRYLVKRTGEKVFLECVQDMDHENMFWYRQDPGLGLRLIYFSYDVKMKEKGDIPEGYSVSREKKERFSLILESASTNQTSMYLCASSRQGMGNSPPHFGNGTRLTVT.

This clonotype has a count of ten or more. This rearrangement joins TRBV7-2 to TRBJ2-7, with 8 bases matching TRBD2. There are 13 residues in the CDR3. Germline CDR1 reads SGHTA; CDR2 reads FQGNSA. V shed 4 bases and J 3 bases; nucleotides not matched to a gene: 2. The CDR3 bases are TGTGCCAGCAGCTCCAGCGGGGGCTACGAGCAGTACTTC. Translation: CASSSSGGYEQYF.

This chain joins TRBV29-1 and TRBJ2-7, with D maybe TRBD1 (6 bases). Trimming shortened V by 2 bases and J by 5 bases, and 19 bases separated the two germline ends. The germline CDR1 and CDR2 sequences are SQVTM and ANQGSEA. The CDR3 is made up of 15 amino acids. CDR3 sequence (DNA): TGCAGCGTTGAAAGGGTCAGGGGCCGAGGGGACGAGCAGTACTTC. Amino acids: CSVERVRGRGDEQYF.

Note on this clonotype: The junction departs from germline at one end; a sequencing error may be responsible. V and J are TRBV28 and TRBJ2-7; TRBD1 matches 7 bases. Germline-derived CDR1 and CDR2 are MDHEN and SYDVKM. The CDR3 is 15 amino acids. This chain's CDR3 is CARSSVGTESYEQYF. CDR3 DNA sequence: TGTGCCCGCAGTTCCGTCGGGACAGAGTCCTACGAGCAGTACTTC.

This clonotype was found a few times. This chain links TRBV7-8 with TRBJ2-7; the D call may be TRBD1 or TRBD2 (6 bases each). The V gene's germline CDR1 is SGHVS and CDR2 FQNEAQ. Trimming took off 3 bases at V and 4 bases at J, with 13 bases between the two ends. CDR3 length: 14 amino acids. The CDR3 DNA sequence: TGTGCCAGCAGCTTCCAAGGGGGGAGGTACGAGCAGTACTTC. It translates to CASSFQGGRYEQYF. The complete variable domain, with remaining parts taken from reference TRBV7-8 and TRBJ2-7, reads GAGVSQSPRYKVAKRGQDVALRCDPISGHVSLFWYQQALGQGPEFLTYFQNEAQLDKSGLPSDRFFAERPEGSVSTLKIQRTQQEDSAVYLCASSFQGGRYEQYFGPGTRLTVT.

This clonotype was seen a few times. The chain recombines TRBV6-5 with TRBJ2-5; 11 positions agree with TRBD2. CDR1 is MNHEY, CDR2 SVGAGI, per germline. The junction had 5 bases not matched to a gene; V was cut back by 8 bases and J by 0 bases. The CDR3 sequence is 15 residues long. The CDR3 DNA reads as TGTGCCAGCGGCTTAGCGGGGGGGCACCAAGAGACCCAGTACTTC. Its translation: CASGLAGGHQETQYF.

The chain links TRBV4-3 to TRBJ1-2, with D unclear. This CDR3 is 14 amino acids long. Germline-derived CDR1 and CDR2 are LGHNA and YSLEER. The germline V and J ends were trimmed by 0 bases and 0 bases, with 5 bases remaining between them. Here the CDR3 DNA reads TGCGCCAGCAGCCAAGAAACAGCTAACTATGGCTACACCTTC. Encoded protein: CASSQETANYGYTF.

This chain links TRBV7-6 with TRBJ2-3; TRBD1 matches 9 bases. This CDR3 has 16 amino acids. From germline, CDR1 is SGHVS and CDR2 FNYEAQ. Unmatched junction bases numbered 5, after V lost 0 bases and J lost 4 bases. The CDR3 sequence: CASSLAPQGAADTQYF. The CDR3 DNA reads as TGTGCCAGCAGCTTAGCGCCACAGGGGGCGGCAGATACGCAGTATTTT.

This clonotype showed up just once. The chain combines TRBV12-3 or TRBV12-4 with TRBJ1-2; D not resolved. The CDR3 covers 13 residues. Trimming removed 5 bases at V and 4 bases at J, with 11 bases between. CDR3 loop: CASSADGRYGYTF. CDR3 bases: TGTGCCAGCAGTGCGGACGGTCGCTATGGCTACACCTTC.